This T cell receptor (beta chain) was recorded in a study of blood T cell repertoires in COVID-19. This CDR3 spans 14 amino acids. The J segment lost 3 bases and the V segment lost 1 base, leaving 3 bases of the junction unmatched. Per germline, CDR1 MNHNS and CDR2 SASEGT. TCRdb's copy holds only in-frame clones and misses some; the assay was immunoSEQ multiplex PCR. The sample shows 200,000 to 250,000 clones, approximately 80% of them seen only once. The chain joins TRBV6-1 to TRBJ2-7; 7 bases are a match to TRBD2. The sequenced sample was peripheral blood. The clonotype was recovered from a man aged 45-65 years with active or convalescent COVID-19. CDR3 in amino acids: CASSEGGGSYEQYV. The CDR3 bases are TGTGCCAGCAGTGAAGGGGGAGGGAGCTACGAGCAGTACGTC.